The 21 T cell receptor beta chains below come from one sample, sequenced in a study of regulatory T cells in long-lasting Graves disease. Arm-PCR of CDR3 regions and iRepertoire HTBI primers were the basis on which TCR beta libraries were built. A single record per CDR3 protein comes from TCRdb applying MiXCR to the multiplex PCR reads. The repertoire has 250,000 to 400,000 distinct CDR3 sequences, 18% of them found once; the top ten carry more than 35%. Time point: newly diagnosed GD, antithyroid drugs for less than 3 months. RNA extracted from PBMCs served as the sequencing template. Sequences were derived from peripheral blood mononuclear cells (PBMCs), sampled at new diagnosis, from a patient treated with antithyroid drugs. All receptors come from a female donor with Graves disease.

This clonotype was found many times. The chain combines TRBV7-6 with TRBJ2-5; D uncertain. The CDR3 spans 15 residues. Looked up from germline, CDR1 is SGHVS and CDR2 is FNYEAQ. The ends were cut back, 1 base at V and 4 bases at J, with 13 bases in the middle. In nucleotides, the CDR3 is TGTGCCAGCAGCTTAGTGGTCTCGGGCGCAGAGACCCAGTACTTC. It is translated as CASSLVVSGAETQYF.

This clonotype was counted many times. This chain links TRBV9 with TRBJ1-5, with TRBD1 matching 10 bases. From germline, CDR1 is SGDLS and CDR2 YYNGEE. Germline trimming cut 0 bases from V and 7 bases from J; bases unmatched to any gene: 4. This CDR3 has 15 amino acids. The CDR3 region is CASSVGTGGRQPQHF. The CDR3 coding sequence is TGTGCCAGCAGCGTAGGGACAGGGGGACGGCAGCCCCAGCATTTT.

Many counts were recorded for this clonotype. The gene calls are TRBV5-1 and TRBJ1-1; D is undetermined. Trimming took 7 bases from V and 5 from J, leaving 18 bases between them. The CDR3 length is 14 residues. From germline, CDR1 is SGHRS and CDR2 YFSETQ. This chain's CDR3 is CASVSSPTETEAFF. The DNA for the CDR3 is TGCGCCAGCGTAAGCAGCCCCACCGAGACTGAAGCTTTCTTT.

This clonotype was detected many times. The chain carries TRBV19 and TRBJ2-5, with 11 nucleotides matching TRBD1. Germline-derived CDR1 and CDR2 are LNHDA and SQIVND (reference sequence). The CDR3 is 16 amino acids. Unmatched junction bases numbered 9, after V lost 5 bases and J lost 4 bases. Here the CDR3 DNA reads TGTGCCAGTAGTCTACGGACAGGGGGCGCGTTAGAGACCCAGTACTTC. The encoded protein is CASSLRTGGALETQYF.

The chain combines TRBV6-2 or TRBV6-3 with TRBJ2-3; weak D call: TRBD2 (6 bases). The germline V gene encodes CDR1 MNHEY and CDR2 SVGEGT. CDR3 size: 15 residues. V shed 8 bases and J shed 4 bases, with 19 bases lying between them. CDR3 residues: CASERVGGASDTQYF. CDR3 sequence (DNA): TGTGCCAGCGAGAGAGTTGGCGGGGCTTCAGATACGCAGTATTTT.

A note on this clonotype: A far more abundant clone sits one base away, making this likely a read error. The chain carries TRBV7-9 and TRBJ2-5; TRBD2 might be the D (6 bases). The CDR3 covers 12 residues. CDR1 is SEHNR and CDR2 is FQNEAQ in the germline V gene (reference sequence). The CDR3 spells CASSLDRGTLYF. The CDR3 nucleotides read TGTGCCAGCAGCTTAGATCGCGGGACCCTGTACTTC. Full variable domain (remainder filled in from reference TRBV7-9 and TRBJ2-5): DTGVSQNPRHKITKRGQNVTFRCDPISEHNRLYWYRQTLGQGPEFLTYFQNEAQLEKSRLLSDRFSAERPKGSFSTLEIQRTEQGDSAMYLCASSLDRGTLYFGPGTRLLVL.

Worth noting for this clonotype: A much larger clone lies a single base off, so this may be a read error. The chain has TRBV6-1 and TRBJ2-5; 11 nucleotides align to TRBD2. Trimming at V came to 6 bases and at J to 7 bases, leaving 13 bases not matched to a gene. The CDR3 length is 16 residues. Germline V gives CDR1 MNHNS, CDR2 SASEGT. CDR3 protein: CASSPPRLAGGGTQYF. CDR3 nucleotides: TGTGCCAGCAGCCCACCCCGATTAGCGGGAGGGGGGACCCAGTACTTC.

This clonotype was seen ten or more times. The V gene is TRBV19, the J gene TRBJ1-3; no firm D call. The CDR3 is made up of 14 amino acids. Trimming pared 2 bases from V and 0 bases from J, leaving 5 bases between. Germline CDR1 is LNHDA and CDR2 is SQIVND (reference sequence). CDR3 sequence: CASSIPSSGNTIYF. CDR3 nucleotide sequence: TGTGCCAGTAGTATACCAAGCTCTGGAAACACCATATATTTT.

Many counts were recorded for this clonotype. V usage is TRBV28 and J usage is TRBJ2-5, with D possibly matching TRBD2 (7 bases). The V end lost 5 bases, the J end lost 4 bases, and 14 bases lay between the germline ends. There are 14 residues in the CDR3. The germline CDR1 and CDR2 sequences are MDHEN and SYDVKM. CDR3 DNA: TGTGCCAGCAGTACGGGGGGCCGGGGAGAGACCCAGTACTTC. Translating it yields CASSTGGRGETQYF.

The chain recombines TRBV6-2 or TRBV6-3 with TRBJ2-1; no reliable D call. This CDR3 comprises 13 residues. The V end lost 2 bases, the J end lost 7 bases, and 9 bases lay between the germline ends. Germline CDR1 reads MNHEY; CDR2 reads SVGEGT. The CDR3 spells CASSYGFLNEQFF. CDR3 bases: TGTGCCAGCAGTTACGGGTTTCTGAATGAGCAGTTCTTC.

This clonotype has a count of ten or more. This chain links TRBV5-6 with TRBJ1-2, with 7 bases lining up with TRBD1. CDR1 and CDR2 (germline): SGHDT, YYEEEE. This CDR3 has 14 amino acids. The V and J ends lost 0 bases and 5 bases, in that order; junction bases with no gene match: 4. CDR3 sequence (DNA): TGTGCCAGCAGCTTGGGACAGGGTTGGTATGGCTACACCTTC. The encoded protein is CASSLGQGWYGYTF.

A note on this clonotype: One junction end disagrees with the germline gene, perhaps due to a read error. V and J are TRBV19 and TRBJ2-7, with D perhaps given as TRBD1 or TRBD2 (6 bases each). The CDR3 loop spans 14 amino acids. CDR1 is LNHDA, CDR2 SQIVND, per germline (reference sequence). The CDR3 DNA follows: TGTGCCGGTAGTATTAACGGGGGCGGAGACGAGCAGTACTTC. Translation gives CAGSINGGGDEQYF. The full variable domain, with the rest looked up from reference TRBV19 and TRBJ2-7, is DGGITQSPKYLFRKEGQNVTLSCEQNLNHDAMYWYRQDPGQGLRLIYYSQIVNDFQKGDIAEGYSVSREKKESFPLTVTSAQKNPTAFYLCAGSINGGGDEQYFGPGTRLTVT.

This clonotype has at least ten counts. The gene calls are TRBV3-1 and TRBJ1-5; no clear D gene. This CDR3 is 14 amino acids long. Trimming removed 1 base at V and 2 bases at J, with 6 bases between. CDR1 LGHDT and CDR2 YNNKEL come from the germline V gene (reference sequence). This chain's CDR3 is CASSQGLGNQPQHF. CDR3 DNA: TGTGCCAGCAGCCAAGGCCTTGGCAATCAGCCCCAGCATTTT.

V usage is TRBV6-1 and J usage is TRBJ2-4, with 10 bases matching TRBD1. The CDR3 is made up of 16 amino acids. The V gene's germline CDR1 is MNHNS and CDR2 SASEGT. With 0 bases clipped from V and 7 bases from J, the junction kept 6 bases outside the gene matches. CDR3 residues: CASSEAPGTGENIQYF. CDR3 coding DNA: TGTGCCAGCAGTGAAGCGCCTGGGACAGGGGAGAACATTCAGTACTTC.

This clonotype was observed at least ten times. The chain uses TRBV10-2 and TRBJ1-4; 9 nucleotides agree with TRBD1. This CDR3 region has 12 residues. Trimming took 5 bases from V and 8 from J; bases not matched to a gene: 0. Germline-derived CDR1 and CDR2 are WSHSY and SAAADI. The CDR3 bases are TGCGCCAGCAGTACAGGGGGCGAAAAACTGTTTTTT. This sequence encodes CASSTGGEKLFF.

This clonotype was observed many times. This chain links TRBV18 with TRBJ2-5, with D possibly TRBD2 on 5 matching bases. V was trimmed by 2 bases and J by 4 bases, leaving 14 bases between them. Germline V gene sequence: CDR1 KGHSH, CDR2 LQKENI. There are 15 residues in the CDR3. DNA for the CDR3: TGTGCCAGCTCACCATTCCGGGAACGGAGAGAGACCCAGTACTTC. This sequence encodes CASSPFRERRETQYF.

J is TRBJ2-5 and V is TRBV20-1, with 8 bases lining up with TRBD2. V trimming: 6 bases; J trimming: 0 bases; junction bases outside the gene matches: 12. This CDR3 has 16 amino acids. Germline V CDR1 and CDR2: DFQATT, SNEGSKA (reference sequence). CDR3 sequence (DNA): TGCAGTGCAGAAGAGCAACTAGCGGCTTACCAAGAGACCCAGTACTTC. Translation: CSAEEQLAAYQETQYF.

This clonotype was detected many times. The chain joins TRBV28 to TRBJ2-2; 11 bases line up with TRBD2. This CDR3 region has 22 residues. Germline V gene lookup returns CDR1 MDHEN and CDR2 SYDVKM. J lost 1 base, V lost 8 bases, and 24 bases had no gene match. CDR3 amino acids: CASLGWSFPGLAEPLNTGELFF. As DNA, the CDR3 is TGTGCCAGCCTCGGATGGAGTTTCCCGGGACTAGCGGAGCCTTTGAACACCGGGGAGCTGTTTTTT. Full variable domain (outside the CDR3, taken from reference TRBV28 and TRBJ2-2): DVKVTQSSRYLVKRTGEKVFLECVQDMDHENMFWYRQDPGLGLRLIYFSYDVKMKEKGDIPEGYSVSREKKERFSLILESASTNQTSMYLCASLGWSFPGLAEPLNTGELFFGEGSRLTVL.

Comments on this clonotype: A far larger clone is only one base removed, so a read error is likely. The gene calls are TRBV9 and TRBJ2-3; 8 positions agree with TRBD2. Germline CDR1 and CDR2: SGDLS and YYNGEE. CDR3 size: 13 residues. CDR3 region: CARSGGLLDTQYF. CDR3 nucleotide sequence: TGTGCCAGAAGCGGGGGACTCCTAGATACGCAGTATTTT. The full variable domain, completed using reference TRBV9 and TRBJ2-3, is DSGVTQTPKHLITATGQRVTLRCSPRSGDLSVYWYQQSLDQGLQFLIQYYNGEERAKGNILERFSAQQFPDLHSELNLSSLELGDSALYFCARSGGLLDTQYFGPGTRLTVL.

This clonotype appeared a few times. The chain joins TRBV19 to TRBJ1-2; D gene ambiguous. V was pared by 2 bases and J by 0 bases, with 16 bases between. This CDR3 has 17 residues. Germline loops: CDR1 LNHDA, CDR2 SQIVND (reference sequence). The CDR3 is CASSIKYPEGTNYGYTF. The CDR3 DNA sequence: TGTGCCAGTAGTATAAAGTATCCGGAGGGTACTAACTATGGCTACACCTTC. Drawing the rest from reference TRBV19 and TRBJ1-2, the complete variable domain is DGGITQSPKYLFRKEGQNVTLSCEQNLNHDAMYWYRQDPGQGLRLIYYSQIVNDFQKGDIAEGYSVSREKKESFPLTVTSAQKNPTAFYLCASSIKYPEGTNYGYTFGSGTRLTVV.

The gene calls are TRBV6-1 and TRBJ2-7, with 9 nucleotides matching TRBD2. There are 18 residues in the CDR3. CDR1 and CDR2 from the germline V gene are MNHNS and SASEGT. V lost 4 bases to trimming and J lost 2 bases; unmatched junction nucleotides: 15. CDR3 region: CASSAISRVGGRAYEQYF. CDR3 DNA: TGTGCCAGCAGTGCAATATCCCGCGTTGGCGGGAGGGCCTACGAGCAGTACTTC.